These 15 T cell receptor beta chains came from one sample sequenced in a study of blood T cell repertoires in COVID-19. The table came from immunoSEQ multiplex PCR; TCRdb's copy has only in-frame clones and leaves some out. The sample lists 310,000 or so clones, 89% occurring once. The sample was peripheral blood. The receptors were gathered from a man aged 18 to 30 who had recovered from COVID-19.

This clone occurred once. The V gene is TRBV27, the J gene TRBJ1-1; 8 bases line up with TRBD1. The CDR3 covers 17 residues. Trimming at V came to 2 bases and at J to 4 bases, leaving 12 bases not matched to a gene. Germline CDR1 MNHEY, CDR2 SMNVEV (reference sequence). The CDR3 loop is CASSLLQGAKRGTEAFF. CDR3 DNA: TGTGCCAGCAGTTTACTTCAGGGGGCTAAGAGGGGCACTGAAGCTTTCTTT.

CDR3 nucleotides: TGTGCCAGCAGCCTCATCTCAGGGGCCGAGCAGTACTTC. The encoded protein is CASSLISGAEQYF. This chain links TRBV7-9 with TRBJ2-7; D is possibly TRBD1 (6 bases). Per germline, CDR1 SEHNR and CDR2 FQNEAQ (reference sequence). CDR3 length: 13 amino acids. Trimming took off 5 bases at V and 6 bases at J, with 14 bases between the two ends.

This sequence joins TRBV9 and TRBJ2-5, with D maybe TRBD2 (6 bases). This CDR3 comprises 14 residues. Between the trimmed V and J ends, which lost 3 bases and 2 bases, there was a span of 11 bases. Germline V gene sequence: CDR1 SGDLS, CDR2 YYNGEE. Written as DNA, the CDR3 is TGTGCCAGCAGCGGCAGGGACTCACAAGAGACCCAGTACTTC. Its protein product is CASSGRDSQETQYF.

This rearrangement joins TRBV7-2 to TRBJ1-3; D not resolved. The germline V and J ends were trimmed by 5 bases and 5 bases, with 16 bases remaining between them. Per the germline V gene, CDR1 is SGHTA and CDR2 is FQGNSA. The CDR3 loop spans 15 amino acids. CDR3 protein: CASSGAGSGRNTIYF. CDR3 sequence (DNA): TGTGCCAGCAGCGGAGCCGGGAGTGGGAGAAACACCATATATTTT.

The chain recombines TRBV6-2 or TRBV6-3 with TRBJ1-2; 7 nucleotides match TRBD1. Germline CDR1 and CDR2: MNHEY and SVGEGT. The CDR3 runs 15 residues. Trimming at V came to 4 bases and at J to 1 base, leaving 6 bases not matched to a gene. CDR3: CASSLINRGNYGYTF. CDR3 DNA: TGTGCCAGCAGTTTGATCAACAGGGGTAACTATGGCTACACCTTC.

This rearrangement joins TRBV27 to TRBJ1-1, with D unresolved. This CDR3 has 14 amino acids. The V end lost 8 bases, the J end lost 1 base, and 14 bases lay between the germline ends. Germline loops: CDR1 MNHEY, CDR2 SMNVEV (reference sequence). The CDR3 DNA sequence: TGTGCCAGCGCCCCGGCAGGTTCGAACACTGAAGCTTTCTTT. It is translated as CASAPAGSNTEAFF.

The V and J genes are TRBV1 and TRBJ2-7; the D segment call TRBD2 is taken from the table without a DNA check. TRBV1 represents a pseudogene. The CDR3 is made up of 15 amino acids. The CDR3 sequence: CTSSLKPGGRGEQYF. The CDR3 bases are TGCACCAGCAGCCTAAAGCCGGGCGGGAGGGGCGAGCAGTACTTC.

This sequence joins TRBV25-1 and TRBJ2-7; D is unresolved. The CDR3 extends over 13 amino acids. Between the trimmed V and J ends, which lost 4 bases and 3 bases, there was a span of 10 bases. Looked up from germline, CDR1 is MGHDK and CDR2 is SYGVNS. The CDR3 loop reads CASSALIVYEQYF. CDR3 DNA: TGTGCCAGCAGTGCCCTTATAGTCTACGAGCAGTACTTC.

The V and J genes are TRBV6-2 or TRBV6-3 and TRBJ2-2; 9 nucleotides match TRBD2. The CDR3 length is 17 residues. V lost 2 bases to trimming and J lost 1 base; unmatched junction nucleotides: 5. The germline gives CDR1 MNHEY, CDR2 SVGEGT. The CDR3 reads CASSYPEREVNTGELFF. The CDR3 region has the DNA TGTGCCAGCAGTTACCCCGAGCGGGAGGTGAACACCGGGGAGCTGTTTTTT.

CDR3 sequence (DNA): TGTGCCAGCAGTTCAGACAGATTCCAAGAGACCCAGTACTTC. Translating it yields CASSSDRFQETQYF. The chain has TRBV6-2 or TRBV6-3 and TRBJ2-5; weak D call: TRBD1 (5 bases). Germline loops: CDR1 MNHEY, CDR2 SVGEGT. There are 14 residues in the CDR3. V was pared by 4 bases and J by 1 base, with 10 bases between.

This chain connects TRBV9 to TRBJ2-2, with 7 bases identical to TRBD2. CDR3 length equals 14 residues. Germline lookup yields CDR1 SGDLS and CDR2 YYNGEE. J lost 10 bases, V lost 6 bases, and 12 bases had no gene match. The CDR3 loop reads CASNLRREGEELFF. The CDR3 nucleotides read TGTGCCAGCAATTTGAGGAGGGAGGGCGAGGAGCTGTTTTTT.

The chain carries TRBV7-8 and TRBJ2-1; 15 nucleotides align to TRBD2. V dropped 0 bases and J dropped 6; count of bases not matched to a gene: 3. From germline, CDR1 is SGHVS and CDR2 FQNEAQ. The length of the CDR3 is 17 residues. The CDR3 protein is CASSLALGLAGGNEQFF. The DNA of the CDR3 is TGTGCCAGCAGCTTAGCATTGGGACTAGCGGGGGGCAATGAGCAGTTCTTC.

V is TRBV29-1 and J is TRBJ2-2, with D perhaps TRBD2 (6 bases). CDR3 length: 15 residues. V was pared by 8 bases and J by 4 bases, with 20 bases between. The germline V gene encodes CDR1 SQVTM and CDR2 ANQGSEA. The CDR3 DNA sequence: TGCAGCCCTAGGGACGCCTTGGGACTCACCGGGGAGCTGTTTTTT. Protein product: CSPRDALGLTGELFF.

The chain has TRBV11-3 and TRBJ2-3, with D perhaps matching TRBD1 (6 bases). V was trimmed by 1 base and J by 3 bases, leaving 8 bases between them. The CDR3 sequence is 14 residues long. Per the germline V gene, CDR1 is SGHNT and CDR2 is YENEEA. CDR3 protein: CASSLGGPTDTQYF. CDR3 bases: TGTGCCAGCAGCTTAGGGGGGCCGACAGATACGCAGTATTTT. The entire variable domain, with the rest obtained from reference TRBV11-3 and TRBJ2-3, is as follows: EAGVVQSPRYKIIEKKQPVAFWCNPISGHNTLYWYLQNLGQGPELLIRYENEEAVDDSQLPKDRFSAERLKGVDSTLKIQPAELGDSAVYLCASSLGGPTDTQYFGPGTRLTVL.

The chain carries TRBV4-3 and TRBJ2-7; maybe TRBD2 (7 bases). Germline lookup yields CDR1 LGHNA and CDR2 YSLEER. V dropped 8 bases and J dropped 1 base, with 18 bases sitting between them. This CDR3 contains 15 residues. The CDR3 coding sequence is TGCGCCAGCTCGATGGGGGGGGCAGGTTCCTACGAGCAGTACTTC. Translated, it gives CASSMGGAGSYEQYF.